This is a list of T cell receptor beta chains from one sample in a study of blood T cell repertoires in COVID-19. Produced via immunoSEQ multiplex PCR; TCRdb's table is partial and in-frame only. The table lists about 150,000 clones, roughly nine tenths of them singletons. Sequencing input: peripheral blood. These receptors came from a woman in her seventies with acute or convalescent COVID-19. CDR3s include the opening cysteine and the closing phenylalanine or tryptophan. The order of the fields is V gene, clone size, D gene, J gene, CDR3 DNA, CDR3 protein. A D gene is named only where the DNA matches it firmly. Clone size appears in some rows only: once, few, many, or a class for an expanded clone.

TRBV5-1	.	TRBD1	TRBJ2-6	TGCGCCAGCAGCTTGGGTCCCCCGACAGGGGTCTCTGGGGCCAACGTCCTGACTTTC	CASSLGPPTGVSGANVLTF
TRBV15	.	.	TRBJ1-1	TGTGCCACCAGCAGAGGGGCGAGAGGGACTGAAGCTTTCTTT	CATSRGARGTEAFF
TRBV5-1	.	.	TRBJ1-3	TGCGCCAGCAGCTTGGGTGGGGCAGCTGGAAACACCATATATTTT	CASSLGGAAGNTIYF
TRBV4-2	once	.	TRBJ1-1	TGTGCCAGCAGCCAGATAGGGGACTCGATGAGGAACACTGAAGCTTTCTTT	CASSQIGDSMRNTEAFF
TRBV9	.	.	TRBJ2-1	TGTGCCAGCAGCCCCTGGGTAACGGGGAATGAGCAGTTCTTC	CASSPWVTGNEQFF
TRBV19	.	TRBD1	TRBJ1-1	TGTGCCAGTAGACAGGGACAGATGAACACTGAAGCTTTCTTT	CASRQGQMNTEAFF
TRBV6-5	.	.	TRBJ2-2	TGTGCCAGCAGCCTGGGACAAATAAACACCGGGGAGCTGTTTTTT	CASSLGQINTGELFF
TRBV12-3/TRBV12-4	once	TRBD1	TRBJ1-1	TGTGCCAGCAGTTCCCCAACAGGGGCTGAAGCTTTCTTT	CASSSPTGAEAFF
TRBV5-6	.	TRBD1	TRBJ1-4	TGTGCCAGCAGCTTGGAGGGACAGGGGGCAAGGGAAAAACTGTTTTTT	CASSLEGQGAREKLFF
TRBV19	.	TRBD1	TRBJ2-2	TGTGCCAGTAGCCCGGGACAGCTCACCGGGGAGCTGTTTTTT	CASSPGQLTGELFF
TRBV11-1	.	TRBD2	TRBJ2-7	TGTGCCAGCAGCTACGGACTAGCGGGGGGGCATGCCGAGCAGTACTTC	CASSYGLAGGHAEQYF
TRBV9	.	.	TRBJ1-1	TGTGCCAGCAGCGTAGATTGGGGGGACGGACGGAACACTGAAGCTTTCTTT	CASSVDWGDGRNTEAFF
TRBV18	.	.	TRBJ1-5	TGTGCCAGCTCACCCCTCGAAGCCCTTTATAGCAATCAGCCCCAGCATTTT	CASSPLEALYSNQPQHF
TRBV12-3/TRBV12-4	.	.	TRBJ2-6	TGTGCCAGCGCCTATGGGGCCAACGTCCTGACTTTC	CASAYGANVLTF
TRBV7-9	.	TRBD1	TRBJ1-2	TGTGCCAGCAGACCCACAGGGGGCTCTGGCTACACCTTC	CASRPTGGSGYTF
TRBV28	.	.	TRBJ1-1	TGTGCCAGCAGCGATCCCAGGGGCAGGAACACTGAAGCTTTCTTT	CASSDPRGRNTEAFF
TRBV20-1	.	TRBD1	TRBJ1-2	TGCAGCGCGACAGGGAACTATGGCTACACCTTC	CSATGNYGYTF
TRBV28	.	TRBD2	TRBJ2-5	TGTGCCAGCAGTGCCCCAAGCGGGGGGGGAGAGACCCAGTACTTC	CASSAPSGGGETQYF
TRBV5-8	.	TRBD1	TRBJ2-1	TGTGCCAGCAGCTTATCCGGGACAGGCTACAATGAGCAGTTCTTC	CASSLSGTGYNEQFF
TRBV18	.	.	TRBJ1-6	TGTGCCAGCTCACAGGGGGAGGGAAATTCACCCCTCCACTTT	CASSQGEGNSPLHF
TRBV7-3	few	.	TRBJ1-1	TGTGCCAGCAGCTCCACAGGGACCACTGAAGCTTTCTTT	CASSSTGTTEAFF
TRBV5-8	.	.	TRBJ1-2	TGTGCCAGCAGTCTGGGCAGGGCGACTTTCTATGGCTACACCTTC	CASSLGRATFYGYTF
TRBV11-2	few	TRBD1	TRBJ1-6	TGTGCCAGCAGCTTAGTGGGACAGGATAATTCACCCCTCCACTTT	CASSLVGQDNSPLHF
TRBV7-3	.	.	TRBJ1-2	TGTGCCAGCAGCTTACAGGGCTCGTCCTATGGCTACACCTTC	CASSLQGSSYGYTF